Listed below are T cell receptor beta chains from one sample, sequenced in a study of blood T cell repertoires in COVID-19. The repertoire was sequenced with immunoSEQ multiplex PCR; TCRdb's copy has only in-frame clones and lacks some. This sample has about 140,000 clones, with approximately 80% found just once. Sequencing was done on a sample of PBMCs or T cells enriched from blood (not recorded which). These receptors originate from a young woman who had been exposed to COVID-19. CDR3s include the opening cysteine and the closing phenylalanine or tryptophan. Each record gives: J gene, V gene, clone size, D gene, CDR3 DNA, CDR3 protein. A D gene is named only where the DNA matches it firmly. Not all rows give a size; the values are once, few, many and, for expanded clones, a class.

TRBJ2-2	TRBV30	once	TRBD1	TGTGCCTGGAGCCGGGACAGGGTAGACGGGGAGCTGTTTTTT	CAWSRDRVDGELFF
TRBJ1-4	TRBV6-5	.	TRBD1	TGTGCCAGCAGCGGACAGGGGGCTAGGGAAAAACTGTTTTTT	CASSGQGAREKLFF
TRBJ1-5	TRBV28	.	.	TGTGCCAGCAGGGTAGGGGGGCCCCAGCATTTT	CASRVGGPQHF
TRBJ1-1	TRBV7-2	.	.	TGTGCCAGCAGCTTAAGGGTTGTGCAGGGTAGCACTGAAGCTTTCTTT	CASSLRVVQGSTEAFF
TRBJ2-3	TRBV29-1	.	TRBD2	TGCAGCGTTGAGGTAGCGGGAGATACGCAGTATTTT	CSVEVAGDTQYF
TRBJ2-7	TRBV11-3	.	.	TGTGCCAGCAGCTTAGAAGGGCGGGAAAAGCAGTACTTC	CASSLEGREKQYF
TRBJ2-5	TRBV12-3/TRBV12-4	once	.	TGTGCCAGCCCGGGCAAGCGGGAAGAGACCCAGTACTTC	CASPGKREETQYF
TRBJ2-5	TRBV29-1	.	.	TGCAGCGTTGAATTAGCGGAAGCTGGAAGAGAGACCCAGTACTTC	CSVELAEAGRETQYF
TRBJ1-5	TRBV7-9	.	TRBD1	TGTGCCAGCAGCTTAGGGACAGGGCTGCATCAGCCCCAGCATTTT	CASSLGTGLHQPQHF
TRBJ2-6	TRBV27	many	.	TGTGCCAGCAGTTCTAGAGGGATTTCCGGGGCCAACGTCCTGACTTTC	CASSSRGISGANVLTF
TRBJ1-2	TRBV30	.	.	TGTGCCTGGAGTGTGGGGGGTGGCTACACCTTC	CAWSVGGGYTF
TRBJ2-1	TRBV25-1	.	TRBD2	TGTGCCAGCAGTGAATCCAATTGGACTAGCGGGAGCAATGAGCAGTTCTTC	CASSESNWTSGSNEQFF
TRBJ1-6	TRBV30	.	.	TGTGCCTTAGCGAGGTCGGGGAATTCACCCCTCCACTTT	CALARSGNSPLHF
TRBJ1-2	TRBV5-1	.	.	TGCGCCAGCAGCTTCACTAACTATGGCTACACCTTC	CASSFTNYGYTF
TRBJ2-5	TRBV4-1	.	TRBD2	TGCGCCAGCAGCCGTTCGACTAGCGGGAGAGAGACCCAGTACTTC	CASSRSTSGRETQYF
TRBJ2-1	TRBV24-1	.	.	TGTGCCACCAGTGATTCTGGGACAGGCGCGGGGGATGAGCAGTTCTTC	CATSDSGTGAGDEQFF
TRBJ1-2	TRBV10-3	once	.	TGTGCCATCAGTGACAGATTAAACTATGGCTACACCTTC	CAISDRLNYGYTF
TRBJ1-1	TRBV14	once	.	TGTGCCAGCAGCCAAGAACGGGGTACTGAAGCTTTCTTT	CASSQERGTEAFF
TRBJ2-3	TRBV5-1	.	TRBD1	TGCGCCAGCAGCCGAGGGGGACAGGGGTTGGGAGATACGCAGTATTTT	CASSRGGQGLGDTQYF
TRBJ2-7	TRBV5-1	.	.	TGCGCCAGCCGGCAGGGTGTTACAGGGTCCTACGAGCAGTACTTC	CASRQGVTGSYEQYF
TRBJ1-2	TRBV7-3	.	TRBD1	TGTGCCAGCAGCTTAAGACAGGGAGCGAACTATGGCTACACCTTC	CASSLRQGANYGYTF
TRBJ1-1	TRBV18	.	.	TGTGCCAGCTCACTCATACAGGGATTTGCTGAAGCTTTCTTT	CASSLIQGFAEAFF
TRBJ2-3	TRBV2	.	.	TGTGCCAGCACGACAAGACCCACAGATACGCAGTATTTT	CASTTRPTDTQYF
TRBJ2-1	TRBV30	.	TRBD1	TGTGCCTGGACATTACAGGGGTTGCATAGGTTCTTC	CAWTLQGLHRFF
TRBJ2-5	TRBV5-4	once	.	TGTGCCAGCAGCTTGGAAGGACTGGGGGAGACCCAGTACTTC	CASSLEGLGETQYF
TRBJ1-5	TRBV19	.	TRBD1	TGTGCCAGTAGTCTGCAGGGGGAAAATCAGCCCCAGCATTTT	CASSLQGENQPQHF
TRBJ2-3	TRBV7-2	.	TRBD2	TGTGCCAGCACCCCCCTCCTTTCTAGCGGAGGCACAGATACGCAGTATTTT	CASTPLLSSGGTDTQYF
TRBJ2-2	TRBV18	.	TRBD2	TGTGCCAGCTCACCGAGCGCGGGAGGTTACACCGGGGAGCTGTTTTTT	CASSPSAGGYTGELFF
TRBJ1-1	TRBV6-2/TRBV6-3	once	.	TGTGCCAGCAGTTTAACAGGCAACACTGAAGCTTTCTTT	CASSLTGNTEAFF
TRBJ2-5	TRBV28	.	TRBD2	TGTGCCAGCAGTCCGCGGGGGACTACCGACCAAGAGACCCAGTACTTC	CASSPRGTTDQETQYF
TRBJ1-1	TRBV7-9	.	.	TGTGCCAGCAGCTCCCTCGCAGGGGTCTACACTGAAGCTTTCTTT	CASSSLAGVYTEAFF
TRBJ1-1	TRBV11-2	.	.	TGTGCCAGCAGCTCCTTCGGGGGAGCGGGCACTGAAGCTTTCTTT	CASSSFGGAGTEAFF
TRBJ2-1	TRBV30	.	.	TGTGCCTGGAGTGTATTAATTAGGGGGACTGAGCAGTTCTTC	CAWSVLIRGTEQFF
TRBJ1-6	TRBV5-5	.	.	TGTGCCAGCAGCTTGGCAGGAGGGAGCTCCTATAATTCACCCCTCCACTTT	CASSLAGGSSYNSPLHF
TRBJ1-1	TRBV30	.	.	TGTGCCTGGAGTTTAGGGAGCACTGAAGCTTTCTTT	CAWSLGSTEAFF
TRBJ1-1	TRBV7-9	.	.	TGTGCCAGCAGCCCGGACACCCAGAACACTGAAGCTTTCTTT	CASSPDTQNTEAFF
TRBJ1-1	TRBV7-9	.	.	TGTGCCAGCAGCCATGGTAGGGGAGGGGTCCCTGAAGCTTTCTTT	CASSHGRGGVPEAFF
TRBJ2-5	TRBV29-1	.	.	TGCAGCGTTTCGTCGGGTTCCAATGGAGAGACCCAGTACTTC	CSVSSGSNGETQYF
TRBJ1-4	TRBV30	few	TRBD1	TGTGCCTTCAACAGGGGGGGAGGATTTTTTGCAACTAATGAAAAACTGTTTTTT	CAFNRGGGFFATNEKLFF
TRBJ1-2	TRBV28	.	TRBD1	TGTGCCAGCAGTTTACCCAATACAGGGGGAGGCTACACCTTC	CASSLPNTGGGYTF
TRBJ1-5	TRBV28	few	.	TGTGCCAGCAGTCCCGCGGGGGCGCGCAATCAGCCCCAGCATTTT	CASSPAGARNQPQHF
TRBJ2-1	TRBV19	.	.	TGTGCCAGTGGAGGGGAACTGTTAAATGAGCAGTTCTTC	CASGGELLNEQFF
TRBJ2-1	TRBV6-2/TRBV6-3	.	.	TGTGCCAGCAGTTACCGGTCCTACAATGAGCAGTTCTTC	CASSYRSYNEQFF
TRBJ1-1	TRBV5-1	.	.	TGCGCCAGCAGCCCGAGCGGGCTACTGAACACTGAAGCTTTCTTT	CASSPSGLLNTEAFF
TRBJ2-7	TRBV6-5	.	TRBD2	TGTGCCAGCAGTCGGTCAACGGGAGGGTCCTACGAGCAGTACTTC	CASSRSTGGSYEQYF
TRBJ1-4	TRBV27	.	.	TGTGCCAGCAGTTTTGGGGGGATAAATGAAAAACTGTTTTTT	CASSFGGINEKLFF
TRBJ1-5	TRBV6-6	.	.	TGTGCCAGCAGTCCCTTAGTACTTGGAGGTCTAGAGAATCAGCCCCAGCATTTT	CASSPLVLGGLENQPQHF
TRBJ1-2	TRBV30	.	.	TGTGCCTGGCTCCAAACCCCCTCAGGGTCAGGCTACACCTTC	CAWLQTPSGSGYTF
TRBJ2-3	TRBV7-3	.	TRBD1	TGTGCCAGCAGCCTCCGAGACAGGGGAGATTTAGATACGCAGTATTTT	CASSLRDRGDLDTQYF
TRBJ2-2	TRBV6-2/TRBV6-3	.	TRBD1	TGTGCCAGCAGTTTACAGGGGGCAACCGGGGAGCTGTTTTTT	CASSLQGATGELFF
TRBJ1-4	TRBV28	.	TRBD1	TGTGCCAGCAGTCAACAGGGGTCAACTAATGAAAAACTGTTTTTT	CASSQQGSTNEKLFF
TRBJ2-1	TRBV7-6	.	TRBD2	TGTGCCAGCAGCTCCGACCAGGGACTAGCGTTTTCCTACAATGAGCAGTTCTTC	CASSSDQGLAFSYNEQFF
TRBJ1-3	TRBV28	.	TRBD1	TGTGCCAGCCAAGCCGAGGACAGGGCTGGAAACACCATATATTTT	CASQAEDRAGNTIYF
TRBJ1-1	TRBV6-1	once	.	TGTGCCAGCAGTGATAGAAACCGTCGGGCTTTCTTT	CASSDRNRRAFF
TRBJ2-5	TRBV3-1/TRBV3-2	.	TRBD2	TGTGCCAGCAGCCAAGGGCCTAGCGGCCAAGAGACCCAGTACTTC	CASSQGPSGQETQYF